Following are 4 T cell receptor beta chains from one sample sequenced in a study of blood T cell repertoires in COVID-19. Clones were read by immunoSEQ multiplex PCR, and TCRdb kept only the in-frame ones, dropping some. This sample has roughly 160,000 clones, with approximately 85% found just once. Source material: peripheral blood. The receptors derive from a woman aged 45-65 years with COVID-19, enrolled during active disease.

This clone was found many times. This chain links TRBV10-1 with TRBJ2-1; 12 nucleotides line up with TRBD2. CDR3 length: 15 residues. The V gene's germline CDR1 is WNHNN and CDR2 SYGVQD (reference sequence). V was clipped by 6 bases and J by 4 bases; unmatched bases: 4. DNA of the CDR3: TGCGCCAGCAGCCTCGGGACTAGCGGGTACAATGAGCAGTTCTTC. Its translation is CASSLGTSGYNEQFF.

This clone was seen only a few times. This rearrangement joins TRBV2 to TRBJ1-6; no firm D call. Germline V gives CDR1 SNHLY, CDR2 FYNNEI. V was trimmed by 6 bases and J by 7 bases, leaving 13 bases between them. The CDR3 length is 14 residues. DNA for the CDR3: TGTGCCAGCAGCCAGAGGGCGCTGAATTCACCCCTCCACTTT. It encodes CASSQRALNSPLHF.

This clone came up many times. The chain combines TRBV5-4 with TRBJ2-3, with 7 bases identical to TRBD2. The CDR3 length is 19 residues. Germline assignment: CDR1 SGHNT and CDR2 YYREEE (reference sequence). Trimming removed 0 bases from V and 5 bases from J; junction bases left unmatched: 18. DNA for the CDR3: TGTGCCAGCAGCTTGGGCCCCATTAGTCGGGGGGTTTCCAGAGATACGCAGTATTTT. It specifies CASSLGPISRGVSRDTQYF.

J is TRBJ1-5 and V is TRBV15; the match to TRBD1 covers 9 bases. Germline CDR1 LNHNV, CDR2 YYDKDF (reference sequence). V shed 2 bases, J shed 3 bases, and the junction held 5 bases outside the gene matches. CDR3 length: 16 residues. In DNA form, the CDR3 reads TGTGCCACCAGCAGACCGGACAGGGGCCCCAATCAGCCCCAGCATTTT. Translated: CATSRPDRGPNQPQHF.